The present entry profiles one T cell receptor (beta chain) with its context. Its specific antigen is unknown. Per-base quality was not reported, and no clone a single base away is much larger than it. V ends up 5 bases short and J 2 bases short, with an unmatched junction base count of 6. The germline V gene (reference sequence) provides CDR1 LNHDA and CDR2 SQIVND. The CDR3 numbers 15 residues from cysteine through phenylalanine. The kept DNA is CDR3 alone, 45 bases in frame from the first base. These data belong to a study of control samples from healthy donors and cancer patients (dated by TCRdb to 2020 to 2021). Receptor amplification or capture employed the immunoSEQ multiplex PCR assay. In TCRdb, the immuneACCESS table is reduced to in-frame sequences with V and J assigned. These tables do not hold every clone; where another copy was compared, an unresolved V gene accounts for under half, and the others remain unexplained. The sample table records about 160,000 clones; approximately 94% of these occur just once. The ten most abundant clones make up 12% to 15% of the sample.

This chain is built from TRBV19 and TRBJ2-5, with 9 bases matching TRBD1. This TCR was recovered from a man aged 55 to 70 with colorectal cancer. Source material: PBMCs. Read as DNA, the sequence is TGTGCCAGTAGTCCCACAGGGGGCCAGCAAGAGACCCAGTACTTC. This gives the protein CASSPTGGQQETQYF. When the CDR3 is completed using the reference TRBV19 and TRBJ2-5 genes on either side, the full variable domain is DGGITQSPKYLFRKEGQNVTLSCEQNLNHDAMYWYRQDPGQGLRLIYYSQIVNDFQKGDIAEGYSVSREKKESFPLTVTSAQKNPTAFYLCASSPTGGQQETQYFGPGTRLLVL.